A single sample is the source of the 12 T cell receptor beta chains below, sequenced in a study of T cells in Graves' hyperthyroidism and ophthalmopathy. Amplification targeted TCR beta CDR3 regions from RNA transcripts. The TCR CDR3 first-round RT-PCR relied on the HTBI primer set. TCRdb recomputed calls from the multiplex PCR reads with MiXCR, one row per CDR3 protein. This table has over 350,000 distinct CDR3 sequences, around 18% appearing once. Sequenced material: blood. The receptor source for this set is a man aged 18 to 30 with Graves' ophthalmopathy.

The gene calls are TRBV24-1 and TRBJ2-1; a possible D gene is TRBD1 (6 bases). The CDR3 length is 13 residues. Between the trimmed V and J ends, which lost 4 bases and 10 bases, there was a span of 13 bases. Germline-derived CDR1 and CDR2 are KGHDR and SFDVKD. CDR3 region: CATSDPGQLEQFF. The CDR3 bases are TGTGCCACCAGTGACCCTGGACAGTTAGAGCAGTTCTTC.

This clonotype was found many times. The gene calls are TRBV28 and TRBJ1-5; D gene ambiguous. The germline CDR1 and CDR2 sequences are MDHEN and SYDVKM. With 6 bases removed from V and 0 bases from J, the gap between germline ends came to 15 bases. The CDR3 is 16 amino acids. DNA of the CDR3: TGTGCCAGCAGCTCCCCCGGACTTAATAGCAATCAGCCCCAGCATTTT. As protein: CASSSPGLNSNQPQHF.

DNA for the CDR3: TGTGCCAGCAGTCAACCGGGGGCCGAGCAGTACTTC. Encoded protein: CASSQPGAEQYF. The chain combines TRBV7-9 with TRBJ2-7; tentatively, D is TRBD1 or TRBD2 (6 bases each). From germline, CDR1 is SEHNR and CDR2 FQNEAQ (reference sequence). CDR3 length: 12 amino acids. The V and J ends lost 6 bases and 6 bases respectively, with 12 bases between them.

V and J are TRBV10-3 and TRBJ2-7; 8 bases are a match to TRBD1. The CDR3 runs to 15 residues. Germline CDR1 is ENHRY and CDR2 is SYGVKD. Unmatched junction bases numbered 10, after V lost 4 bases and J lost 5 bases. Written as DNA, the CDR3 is TGTGCCATCAGTGGACTCCCTGGGACAGGCAACGAGCAGTACTTC. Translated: CAISGLPGTGNEQYF.

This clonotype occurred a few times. CDR3 DNA sequence: TGTGCCAGCAGTTCTACCGAGACAGGGGAAGGACTGTTTTTT. It specifies CASSSTETGEGLFF. This chain links TRBV28 with TRBJ1-4; 8 nucleotides align to TRBD1. This CDR3 region has 14 residues. In germline, CDR1 is MDHEN, CDR2 SYDVKM. The J segment lost 13 bases and the V segment lost 4 bases, leaving 11 bases of the junction unmatched.

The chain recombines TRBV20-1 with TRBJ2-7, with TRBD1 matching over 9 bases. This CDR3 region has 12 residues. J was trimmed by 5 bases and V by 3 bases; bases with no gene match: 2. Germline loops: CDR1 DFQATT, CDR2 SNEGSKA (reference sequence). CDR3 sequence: CSASRQGDEQYF. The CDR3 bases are TGCAGTGCTAGTCGACAGGGGGACGAGCAGTACTTC.

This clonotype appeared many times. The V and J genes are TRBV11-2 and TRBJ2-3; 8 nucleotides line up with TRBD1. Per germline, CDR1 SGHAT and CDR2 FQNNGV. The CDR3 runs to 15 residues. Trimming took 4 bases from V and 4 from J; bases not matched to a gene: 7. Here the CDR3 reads CASSSIRGRADTQYF. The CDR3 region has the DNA TGTGCCAGCAGCTCGATCAGGGGGCGGGCAGATACGCAGTATTTT.

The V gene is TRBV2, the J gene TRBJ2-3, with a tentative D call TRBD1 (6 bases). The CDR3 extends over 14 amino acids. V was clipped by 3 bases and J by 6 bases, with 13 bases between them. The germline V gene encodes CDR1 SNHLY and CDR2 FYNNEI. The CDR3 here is CASSEDLQGDTQYF. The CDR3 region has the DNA TGTGCCAGCAGTGAGGACCTGCAGGGGGATACGCAGTATTTT.

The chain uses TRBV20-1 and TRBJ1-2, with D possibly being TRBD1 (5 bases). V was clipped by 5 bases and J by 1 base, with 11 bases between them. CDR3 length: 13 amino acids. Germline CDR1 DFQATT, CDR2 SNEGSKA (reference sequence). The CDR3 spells CSAGQQVNYGYTF. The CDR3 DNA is TGCAGTGCTGGGCAACAGGTTAACTATGGCTACACCTTC.

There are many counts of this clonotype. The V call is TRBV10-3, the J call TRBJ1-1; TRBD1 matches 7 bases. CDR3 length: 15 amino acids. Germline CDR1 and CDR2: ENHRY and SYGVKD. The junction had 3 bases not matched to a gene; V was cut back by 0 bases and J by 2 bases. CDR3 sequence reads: CAISESGQFNTEAFF. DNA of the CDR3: TGTGCCATCAGTGAGTCGGGACAGTTCAACACTGAAGCTTTCTTT.

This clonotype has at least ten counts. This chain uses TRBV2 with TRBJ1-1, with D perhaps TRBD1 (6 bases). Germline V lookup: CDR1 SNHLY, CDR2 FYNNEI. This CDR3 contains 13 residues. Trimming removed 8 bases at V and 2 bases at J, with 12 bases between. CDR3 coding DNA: TGTGCCAGCGGGGGGGCTTATAACACTGAAGCTTTCTTT. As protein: CASGGAYNTEAFF.

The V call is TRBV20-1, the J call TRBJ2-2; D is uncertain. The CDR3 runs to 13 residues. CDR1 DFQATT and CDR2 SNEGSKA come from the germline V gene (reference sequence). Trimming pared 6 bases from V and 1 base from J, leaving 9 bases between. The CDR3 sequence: CSATGENTGELFF. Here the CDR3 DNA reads TGCAGTGCGACTGGAGAGAACACCGGGGAGCTGTTTTTT.